What follows describes a single TCR beta chain. This sample is part of a study of shared clonotypes between healthy human individuals. Sequencing was performed with immunoSEQ multiplex PCR; in TCRdb, only in-frame clones are kept and a portion is missing. The sample holds some 2,000,000 clones, almost 96% seen once. Germline assignment: CDR1 LNHDA and CDR2 SQIVND (reference sequence). This CDR3 contains 17 residues. With 3 bases removed from V and 0 bases from J, the gap between germline ends came to 15 bases. Sequencing was carried out using naive CD4+ T cells sorted from blood. Subset meaning: CD45RA+ positively selected. The TCR comes from a man between 18 and 35 years old in good health. The chain combines TRBV19 with TRBJ1-5, with D perhaps TRBD1 (5 bases). The CDR3 loop reads CASSIEDKFYSNQPQHF. CDR3 nucleotides: TGTGCCAGTAGTATCGAGGACAAATTCTATAGCAATCAGCCCCAGCATTTT.